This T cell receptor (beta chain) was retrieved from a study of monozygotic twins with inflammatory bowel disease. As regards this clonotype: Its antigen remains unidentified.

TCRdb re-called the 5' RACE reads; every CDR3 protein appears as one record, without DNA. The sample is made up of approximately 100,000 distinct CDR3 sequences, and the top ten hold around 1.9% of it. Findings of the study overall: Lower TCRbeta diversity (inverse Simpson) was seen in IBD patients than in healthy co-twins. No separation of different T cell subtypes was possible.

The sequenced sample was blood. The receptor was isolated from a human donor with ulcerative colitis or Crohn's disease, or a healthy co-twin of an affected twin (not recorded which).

CDR3 amino acids: CASSQDLGFYGYTF. The genes are TRBV14 and TRBJ1-2. The germline gives CDR1 SGHDN, CDR2 FVKESK. The CDR3 runs to 14 residues.